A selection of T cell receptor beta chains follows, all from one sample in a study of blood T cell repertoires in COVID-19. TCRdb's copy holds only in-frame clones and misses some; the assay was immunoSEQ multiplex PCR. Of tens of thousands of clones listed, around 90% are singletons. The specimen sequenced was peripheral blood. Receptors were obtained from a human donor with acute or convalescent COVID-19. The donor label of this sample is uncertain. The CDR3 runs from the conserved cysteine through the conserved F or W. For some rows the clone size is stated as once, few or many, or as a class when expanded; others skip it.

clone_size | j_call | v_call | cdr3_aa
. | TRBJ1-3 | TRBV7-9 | CASSTYRGIGGNTIYF
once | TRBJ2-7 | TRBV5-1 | CASSSSFYEQYF
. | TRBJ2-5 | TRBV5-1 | CASSLGQSEKETQYF
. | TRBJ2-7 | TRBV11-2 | CASSPTGGGTREQYF
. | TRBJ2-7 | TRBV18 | CASSPSSAYEQYF
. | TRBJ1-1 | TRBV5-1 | CASSLGQYGTEAFF
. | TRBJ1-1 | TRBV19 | CASSIHGTEAFF
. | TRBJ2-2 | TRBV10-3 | CAITSGGALSTGELFF
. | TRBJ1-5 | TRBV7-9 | CASSLLYQPQHF
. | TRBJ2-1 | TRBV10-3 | CAISEDRGLISNEQFF
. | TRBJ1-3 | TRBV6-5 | CASSRGAGNTIYF
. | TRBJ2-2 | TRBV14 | CASSLTRGVATGELFF
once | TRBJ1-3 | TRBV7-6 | CASAWSTYSGNTIYF
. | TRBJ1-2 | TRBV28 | CASSRRGNYGYTF
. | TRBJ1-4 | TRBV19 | CASSTQGNEKLFF
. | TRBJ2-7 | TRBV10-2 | CASSEGRGGYEQYF
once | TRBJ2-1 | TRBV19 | CASSIGTSVNWQFF
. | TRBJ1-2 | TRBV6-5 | CASSYGDRGRDGYTF
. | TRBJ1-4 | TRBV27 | CASALQGVKKLFF
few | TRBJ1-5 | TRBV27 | CASSPSGTGVSYSNQPQHF
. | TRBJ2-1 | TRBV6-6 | CASSREVAGGLAYNEQFF
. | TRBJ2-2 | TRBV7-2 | CASTPLAGGIGELFF
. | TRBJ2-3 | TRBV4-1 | CASSERGASGPTQYF
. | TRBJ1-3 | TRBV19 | CASSISRNSGNTIYF
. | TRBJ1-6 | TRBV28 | CASSDRTGGGSPLHF
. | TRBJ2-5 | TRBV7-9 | CASSLGTGVLETQYF
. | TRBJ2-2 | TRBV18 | CASSPRGGSDTGELFF
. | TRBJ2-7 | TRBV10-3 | CAISVDGSVWEQYF
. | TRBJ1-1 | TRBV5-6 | CASSARDRGQRSTEAFF
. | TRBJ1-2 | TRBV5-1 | CASSSGSDYGYTF
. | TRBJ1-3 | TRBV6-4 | CASSLTAGGYGNTIYF
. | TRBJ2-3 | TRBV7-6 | CASSSGQGMRGSDTQYF
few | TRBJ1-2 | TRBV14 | CASSPRTGHGYTF
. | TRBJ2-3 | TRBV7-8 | CASSSRGTGGTDTQYF
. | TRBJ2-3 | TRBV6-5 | CASSYSNGGTQYF
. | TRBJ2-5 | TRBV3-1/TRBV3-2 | CASSQDVARGIRTQYF
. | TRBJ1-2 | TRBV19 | CASSIDPGGYTF
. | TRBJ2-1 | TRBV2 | CASTELSSYNEQFF
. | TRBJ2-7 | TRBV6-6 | CASSYLVSYEQYF
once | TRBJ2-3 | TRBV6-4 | CASSHGTSGDTQYF
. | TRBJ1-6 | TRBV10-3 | CAIKGGDNSPLHF
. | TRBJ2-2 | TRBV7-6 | CASSLGSRNTGELFF
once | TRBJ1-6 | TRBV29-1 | CSVGQSYNSPLHF
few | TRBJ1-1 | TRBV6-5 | CASSRDRGTEAFF
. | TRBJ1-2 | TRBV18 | CASSPLGPGGISNYGYTF
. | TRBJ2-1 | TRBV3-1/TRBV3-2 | CASSPWTSGRLSEQFF
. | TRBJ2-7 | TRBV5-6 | CANTSSTGTGDFEQYF
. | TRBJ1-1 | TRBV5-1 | CASSLDGQGNTEAFF
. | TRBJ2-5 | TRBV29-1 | CSVRTGFGETQYF
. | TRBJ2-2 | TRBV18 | CASSPQRLAGGGKTGELFF
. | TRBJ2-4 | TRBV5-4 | CASSPGTSGNIQYF
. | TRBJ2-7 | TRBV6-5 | CASSPQGGHEQYF
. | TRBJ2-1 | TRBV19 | CASSIFGGGTYNEQFF
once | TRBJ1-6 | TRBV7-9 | CASSRGQATPLHF
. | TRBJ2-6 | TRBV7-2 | CASSLRRESGMSGANVLTF
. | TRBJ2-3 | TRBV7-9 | CASSLFGQGNTDTQYF
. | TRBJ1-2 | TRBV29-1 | CSVGSGYGYTF